Following are 22 T cell receptor beta chains from one sample sequenced in a study of blood T cell repertoires in COVID-19. Assay used: immunoSEQ multiplex PCR; TCRdb lists only in-frame clones, some missing. The sample has roughly 300,000 clones, 83% seen once. Sequenced: peripheral blood. These receptors all stem from a woman aged 45-65 years who had recovered from COVID-19.

The J gene is TRBJ1-6, the V gene TRBV3-1 (or the pseudogene TRBV3-2), with D hard to call. Germline values: CDR1 LGHDT, CDR2 YNNKEL (reference sequence). This CDR3 is built from 17 residues. Trimming left V 0 bases short and J 6 bases short, with 15 bases between. Here the CDR3 DNA reads TGTGCCAGCAGCCAAGATAGCGGGGTCGAGGGTAATTCACCCCTCCACTTT. Residues: CASSQDSGVEGNSPLHF.

This clone was counted between two and nine times. The chain uses TRBV3-1 (or the pseudogene TRBV3-2) and TRBJ1-1; D gene unclear. With 3 bases removed from V and 0 bases from J, the gap between germline ends came to 8 bases. This CDR3 spans 14 amino acids. CDR1 is LGHDT, CDR2 YNNKEL, per germline (reference sequence). The CDR3 DNA follows: TGTGCCAGCAGCCAGGCACAGATGAACACTGAAGCTTTCTTT. Its protein product is CASSQAQMNTEAFF.

The table lists this clone with a count of one. The V call is TRBV19, the J call TRBJ1-2; tentatively, D is TRBD1 (6 bases). The ends were cut back, 2 bases at V and 7 bases at J, with 14 bases in the middle. Per germline, CDR1 LNHDA and CDR2 SQIVND (reference sequence). The CDR3 runs to 14 residues. The chain's CDR3 is CASSIPGQSRGYTF. The CDR3 bases are TGTGCCAGTAGTATACCCGGACAGTCTCGTGGCTACACCTTC.

This rearrangement joins TRBV7-3 to TRBJ2-7, with 9 nucleotides matching TRBD2. Germline loops: CDR1 SGHTA, CDR2 FQGTGA. V was pared by 2 bases and J by 1 base, with 12 bases of the junction left unmatched. The CDR3 extends over 18 amino acids. CDR3 in amino acids: CASSLVSSGAVGSYEQYF. CDR3 coding DNA: TGTGCCAGCAGCTTAGTCTCTAGCGGGGCTGTTGGATCCTACGAGCAGTACTTC.

The J gene is TRBJ2-5, the V gene TRBV6-2 or TRBV6-3; 7 bases are a match to TRBD1. This CDR3 spans 15 amino acids. V was clipped by 2 bases and J by 0 bases; unmatched bases: 3. Per the germline V gene, CDR1 is MNHEY and CDR2 is SVGEGT. In DNA, the CDR3 is TGTGCCAGCAGTTACGGGGGACAGAACCAAGAGACCCAGTACTTC. The encoded protein is CASSYGGQNQETQYF.

The chain combines TRBV7-9 with TRBJ1-2, with TRBD1 matching 8 bases. Germline V gene lookup returns CDR1 SEHNR and CDR2 FQNEAQ (reference sequence). The V and J ends lost 4 bases and 4 bases, in that order; junction bases with no gene match: 8. The CDR3 consists of 15 residues. In DNA form, the CDR3 reads TGTGCCAGCAGCTACGACAGGGGACCACTCTATGGCTACACCTTC. The encoded protein is CASSYDRGPLYGYTF.

The gene calls are TRBV5-1 and TRBJ1-5; D is unclear. CDR1 is SGHRS, CDR2 YFSETQ, per germline. V lost 4 bases and J lost 4, with 21 bases in between. The CDR3 has 17 amino acids. The DNA for the CDR3 is TGCGCCAGCAGCCCTTCTCCGACGGGAAGCCATAATCAGCCCCAGCATTTT. Encoded protein: CASSPSPTGSHNQPQHF.

This clone has more than one count but fewer than ten. The J gene is TRBJ1-2, the V gene TRBV28, with 8 bases fitting TRBD1. This CDR3 has 18 residues. With V trimmed by 8 bases and J by 1 base, 18 bases remained unmatched. From germline, CDR1 is MDHEN and CDR2 SYDVKM. CDR3 in DNA: TGTGCCAGCCCCACCGAAACCCGGGACAGGTGTCTTAACTATGGCTACACCTTC. This translates into CASPTETRDRCLNYGYTF.

This clone was observed a few times. This chain links TRBV27 with TRBJ1-5; D might be TRBD1 (6 bases). The CDR3 length is 16 residues. The V gene's germline CDR1 is MNHEY and CDR2 SMNVEV (reference sequence). The ends were cut back, 6 bases at V and 6 bases at J, with 21 bases in the middle. DNA of the CDR3: TGTGCCAGCAGCGACTCATCACAGGGCGGGGGTCAGCCCCAGCATTTT. It encodes CASSDSSQGGGQPQHF.

This clone has a single count. The V and J genes are TRBV5-1 and TRBJ1-3, with TRBD1 as a possible D gene (6 bases). This CDR3 comprises 15 residues. The V gene lost 6 bases and the J gene lost 3 bases, with 16 bases spanning the gap. Germline CDR1 SGHRS, CDR2 YFSETQ. The CDR3 DNA reads as TGCGCCAGCAAACCCTCAGGGGCAAGTGGAAACACCATATATTTT. This sequence encodes CASKPSGASGNTIYF.

This rearrangement joins TRBV4-1 to TRBJ1-2, with D tentatively TRBD1 (5 bases). This CDR3 region has 16 residues. V was cut by 0 bases and J by 3 bases, with 14 bases left in between. Germline CDR1 reads MGHRA; CDR2 reads YSYEKL. CDR3 sequence reads: CASSQELSRADYGYTF. The CDR3 bases are TGCGCCAGCAGCCAAGAATTAAGCAGGGCTGACTATGGCTACACCTTC.

The V call is TRBV15, the J call TRBJ1-1, with unresolved D. Germline CDR1 reads LNHNV; CDR2 reads YYDKDF (reference sequence). V shed 0 bases and J shed 4 bases, with 12 bases lying between them. The CDR3 loop spans 15 amino acids. CDR3 sequence (DNA): TGTGCCACCAGCAGAGATCCGAAGGCGGGCACTGAAGCTTTCTTT. Its translation is CATSRDPKAGTEAFF.

This chain joins TRBV9 and TRBJ2-3; 12 bases map to TRBD2. CDR1 SGDLS and CDR2 YYNGEE come from the germline V gene. Trimming removed 3 bases from V and 3 bases from J; junction bases left unmatched: 5. The CDR3 has 16 amino acids. In nucleotides, the CDR3 is TGTGCCAGCAGCGAGACTAGCGGGGGTGGGACAGATACGCAGTATTTT. This codes for CASSETSGGGTDTQYF.

This clone appeared a few times. CDR3 amino acids: CAAGAPRGMNTEAFF. In DNA form, the CDR3 reads TGTGCCGCAGGGGCCCCTCGAGGTATGAACACTGAAGCTTTCTTT. The chain has TRBV27 and TRBJ1-1; possible D gene TRBD1, 6 bases. This CDR3 spans 15 amino acids. The germline V gene encodes CDR1 MNHEY and CDR2 SMNVEV (reference sequence). V lost 11 bases and J 0 bases, leaving 19 bases between the germline ends.

V gene TRBV14 combines with J gene TRBJ1-1, with D perhaps TRBD1 (6 bases). Germline V CDR1 and CDR2: SGHDN, FVKESK. The CDR3 runs to 14 residues. The V end was cut by 4 bases, the J end by 0 bases, with 9 bases between. The CDR3 coding sequence is TGTGCCAGCAGCCTACAGGGACTGAACACTGAAGCTTTCTTT. This codes for CASSLQGLNTEAFF.

This clone was detected ten times or more. CDR3 in DNA: TGTGCCAGCGCCCGGGACAGTAATTCACCCCTCCACTTT. Its translation: CASARDSNSPLHF. The gene calls are TRBV2 and TRBJ1-6, with 7 bases fitting TRBD1. This CDR3 has 13 amino acids. The J segment lost 6 bases and the V segment lost 8 bases, leaving 4 bases of the junction unmatched. Germline loops: CDR1 SNHLY, CDR2 FYNNEI.

The chain joins TRBV25-1 to TRBJ2-3; TRBD2 agrees at 11 bases. V was clipped by 8 bases and J by 9 bases; unmatched bases: 13. The CDR3 spans 15 residues. Germline CDR1 and CDR2: MGHDK and SYGVNS. CDR3 bases: TGTGCCAGCGGCATACTAGCGGGGGCCCAGGGGACGCAGTATTTT. Its translation is CASGILAGAQGTQYF. The entire variable domain, with the rest obtained from reference TRBV25-1 and TRBJ2-3, is as follows: EADIYQTPRYLVIGTGKKITLECSQTMGHDKMYWYQQDPGMELHLIHYSYGVNSTEKGDLSSESTVSRIRTEHFPLTLESARPSHTSQYLCASGILAGAQGTQYFGPGTRLTVL.

This chain joins TRBV7-2 and TRBJ2-5; D possibly corresponds to TRBD1 (6 bases). From germline, CDR1 is SGHTA and CDR2 FQGNSA. CDR3 size: 17 residues. V lost 5 bases and J lost 4, with 23 bases in between. The CDR3 DNA sequence: TGTGCCAGCAGCCCGTCGAGGCAGGGGAGTGCGGCAGAGACCCAGTACTTC. Translation gives CASSPSRQGSAAETQYF.

The V and J genes are TRBV10-1 and TRBJ1-2; 10 bases match TRBD1. Unmatched junction bases numbered 2, after V lost 0 bases and J lost 4 bases. This CDR3 is 15 amino acids long. The germline gives CDR1 WNHNN, CDR2 SYGVQD (reference sequence). CDR3 region: CASSESGQGRYGYTF. The DNA for the CDR3 is TGCGCCAGCAGTGAGTCGGGACAGGGGCGCTATGGCTACACCTTC.

This chain links TRBV18 with TRBJ1-1; weak D call: TRBD1 (6 bases). Germline lookup yields CDR1 KGHSH and CDR2 LQKENI. This CDR3 has 15 amino acids. The germline V and J ends were trimmed by 1 base and 7 bases, with 16 bases remaining between them. The CDR3 is CASSPQPDGQSEAFF. In DNA form, the CDR3 reads TGTGCCAGCTCACCACAGCCTGACGGACAGAGTGAAGCTTTCTTT. Full variable domain (missing parts from reference TRBV18 and TRBJ1-1): NAGVMQNPRHLVRRRGQEARLRCSPMKGHSHVYWYRQLPEEGLKFMVYLQKENIIDESGMPKERFSAEFPKEGPSILRIQQVVRGDSAAYFCASSPQPDGQSEAFFGQGTRLTVV.

The chain links TRBV2 to TRBJ1-3; D is unclear. Germline V gene lookup returns CDR1 SNHLY and CDR2 FYNNEI. This CDR3 is built from 12 residues. Trimming shortened V by 7 bases and J by 8 bases, and 12 bases separated the two germline ends. DNA of the CDR3: TGTGCCAGCACATATCTTGAGGACACCATATATTTT. Amino acids: CASTYLEDTIYF.

This rearrangement joins TRBV6-1 to TRBJ1-6, with D perhaps TRBD1 (5 bases). Trimming shortened V by 3 bases and J by 1 base, and 16 bases separated the two germline ends. The germline V gene has CDR1 MNHNS and CDR2 SASEGT. The length of the CDR3 is 18 residues. CDR3 sequence reads: CASSDQVHRQSYNSPLHF. CDR3 nucleotides: TGTGCCAGCAGTGACCAAGTGCATCGACAGTCCTATAATTCACCCCTCCACTTT.